The present entry profiles one T cell receptor beta chain with its context. Its antigen is not known. TCRdb's copy holds only in-frame clones and misses some; the assay was immunoSEQ multiplex PCR. The repertoire has more than 100,000 clones, roughly 87% of them found once; the top ten carry approximately 1.1%. The data were obtained in a study of T cell responses to AZD1222 COVID-19 vaccine. Study-level points and caveats: After two AZD1222 doses, spike-specific TCR breadth and depth rose versus day 0. Close to half of spike-specific TCRs reportedly recognize unmutated variant regions. Vaccine-associated CD4 TCRs ranged over spike, dominating at 160-218 and 743-854.

The CDR3 runs to 19 residues. V shed 3 bases and J 8 bases; nucleotides not matched to a gene: 25. Germline loops: CDR1 SGDLS, CDR2 YYNGEE. The input for sequencing was peripheral blood, taken on day 0 of AZD1222 vaccination. The rearrangement joins TRBV9 to TRBJ1-2; 7 positions match TRBD1. The receptor was derived from an adult in good health. The CDR3 region is CASSAPEDRPDPGSGGYTF. For the CDR3, the DNA is TGTGCCAGCAGCGCTCCCGAGGACAGGCCCGATCCAGGGAGTGGGGGCTACACCTTC.